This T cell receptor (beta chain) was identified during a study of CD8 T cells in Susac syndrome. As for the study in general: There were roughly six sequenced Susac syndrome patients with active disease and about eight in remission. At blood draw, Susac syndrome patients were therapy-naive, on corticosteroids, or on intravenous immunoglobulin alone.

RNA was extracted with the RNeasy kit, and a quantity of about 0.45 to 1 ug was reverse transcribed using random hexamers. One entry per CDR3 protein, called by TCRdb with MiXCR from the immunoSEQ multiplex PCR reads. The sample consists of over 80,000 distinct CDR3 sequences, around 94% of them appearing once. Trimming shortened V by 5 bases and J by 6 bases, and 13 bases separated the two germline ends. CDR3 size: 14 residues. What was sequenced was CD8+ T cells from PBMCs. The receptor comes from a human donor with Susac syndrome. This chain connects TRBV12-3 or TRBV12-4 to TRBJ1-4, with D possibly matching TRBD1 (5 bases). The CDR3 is CASSPVTDYEKLFF. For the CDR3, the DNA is TGTGCCAGCAGTCCGGTGACAGATTATGAAAAACTGTTTTTT.